What follows are 17 T cell receptor beta chains derived from one specimen sequenced in a study of blood T cell repertoires in COVID-19. Data came from immunoSEQ multiplex PCR; TCRdb stores just in-frame clones and leaves some out. The repertoire includes more than 85,000 clones, around 80% of them detected once, and around 25% sits in the top ten. What was sequenced was peripheral blood. Every receptor here comes from a man in his sixties with acute or convalescent COVID-19.

In DNA form, the CDR3 reads TGTGCCAGCACTACTCAAACAGGGCGAAGCTATGGCTACACCTTC. Translated, it gives CASTTQTGRSYGYTF. The chain links TRBV6-5 to TRBJ1-2, with a possible D match to TRBD1 (6 bases). CDR1 and CDR2 (germline): MNHEY, SVGAGI. V dropped 7 bases and J dropped 4 bases, with 19 bases sitting between them. The CDR3 runs to 15 residues.

This chain uses TRBV4-1 with TRBJ1-3; 8 nucleotides match TRBD1. The CDR3 runs to 19 residues. J gave up 3 bases and V 3 bases, and 16 bases lay outside the gene matches. The V gene's germline CDR1 is MGHRA and CDR2 YSYEKL. The DNA of the CDR3 is TGCGCCAGCAGCCAGGCGCTGCATATCAGGGACAGGATTGGAAACACCATATATTTT. Translation gives CASSQALHIRDRIGNTIYF.

This clone was seen only once. The chain combines TRBV19 with TRBJ2-7; 11 bases are a match to TRBD2. The DNA end is a closer match to TRBJ2-1, so the J assignment may be wrong. CDR3 length: 16 amino acids. Germline V gene data show CDR1 as LNHDA and CDR2 as SQIVND (reference sequence). The CDR3: CASSTQLAGASREQFF. CDR3 bases: TGTGCCAGTAGTACCCAACTAGCGGGGGCGTCCCGGGAGCAGTTCTTC.

The chain links TRBV27 to TRBJ2-1; D might be TRBD1 (5 bases). The V and J ends lost 7 bases and 3 bases respectively, with 10 bases between them. Germline-derived CDR1 and CDR2 are MNHEY and SMNVEV (reference sequence). CDR3 length: 13 residues. CDR3: CASKRTSYNEQFF. In DNA form, the CDR3 reads TGTGCCAGCAAACGGACAAGCTACAATGAGCAGTTCTTC.

The V and J genes are TRBV27 and TRBJ2-7; 8 positions match TRBD1. Trimming took 9 bases from V and 1 from J; bases not matched to a gene: 8. The CDR3 is made up of 14 amino acids. CDR1 and CDR2 from the germline V gene are MNHEY and SMNVEV (reference sequence). The CDR3 DNA sequence: TGTGCCAGTCCCCCGGGACAGGCATCCTACGAGCAGTACTTC. This sequence encodes CASPPGQASYEQYF.

The table lists this clone with a few counts. This chain links TRBV5-1 with TRBJ1-2; the match to TRBD1 covers 7 bases. The V gene's germline CDR1 is SGHRS and CDR2 YFSETQ. This CDR3 has 13 amino acids. Trimming cost V 0 bases and J 6 bases; bases outside gene matches: 2. Here the CDR3 DNA reads TGCGCCAGCAGCTTGGGAGACAGGGATGGCTACACCTTC. This translates into CASSLGDRDGYTF.

The V gene is TRBV6-6, the J gene TRBJ2-2, with 7 nucleotides matching TRBD1. CDR3 length: 14 amino acids. Germline V gene lookup returns CDR1 MNHNY and CDR2 SVGAGI (reference sequence). Trimming at V came to 4 bases and at J to 6 bases, leaving 5 bases not matched to a gene. The CDR3: CASSSNRGSGELFF. The CDR3 DNA reads TGTGCCAGCAGTTCGAACAGGGGATCCGGGGAGCTGTTTTTT.

The chain carries TRBV7-6 and TRBJ1-6; 11 positions match TRBD1. The V gene end was trimmed by 2 bases and the J gene end by 5 bases; junction bases not matched to a gene: 5. Germline loops: CDR1 SGHVS, CDR2 FNYEAQ. CDR3 size: 17 residues. The CDR3 bases are TGTGCCAGCAGCTTATTCGGGACAGGGGGAGATAATTCACCCCTCCACTTT. Protein: CASSLFGTGGDNSPLHF.

V is TRBV28 and J is TRBJ1-3; D remains ambiguous. With 6 bases removed from V and 0 bases from J, the gap between germline ends came to 9 bases. Germline CDR1 and CDR2: MDHEN and SYDVKM. CDR3 length: 14 amino acids. The CDR3 spells CASRAGLSGNTIYF. Here the CDR3 DNA reads TGTGCCAGCAGAGCAGGACTCTCTGGAAACACCATATATTTT.

This chain links TRBV14 with TRBJ1-1; D call uncertain. Germline V gene data show CDR1 as SGHDN and CDR2 as FVKESK. The CDR3 spans 14 residues. Trimming pared 1 base from V and 6 bases from J, leaving 12 bases between. The CDR3 bases are TGTGCCAGCAGCCAAGCAACGGGCGGGCCTGAAGCTTTCTTT. Its translation: CASSQATGGPEAFF. Full variable domain (remainder filled in from reference TRBV14 and TRBJ1-1): EAGVTQFPSHSVIEKGQTVTLRCDPISGHDNLYWYRRVMGKEIKFLLHFVKESKQDESGMPNNRFLAERTGGTYSTLKVQPAELEDSGVYFCASSQATGGPEAFFGQGTRLTVV.

This rearrangement joins TRBV28 to TRBJ2-5; D remains ambiguous. V lost 8 bases, J lost 7 bases, and 11 bases lay in between. The CDR3 is 11 residues long. CDR1 is MDHEN and CDR2 is SYDVKM in the germline V gene. DNA for the CDR3: TGTGCCAGCCGCCGAGAATTGACCCAGTACTTC. Translation gives CASRRELTQYF.

This chain joins TRBV2 and TRBJ1-3; unclear D gene. The germline V and J ends were trimmed by 1 base and 0 bases, with 10 bases remaining between them. Germline values: CDR1 SNHLY, CDR2 FYNNEI. The CDR3 is 16 amino acids. CDR3 sequence (DNA): TGTGCCAGCAGTGAAGAGAGGATCCTCTCTGGAAACACCATATATTTT. Its protein product is CASSEERILSGNTIYF.

In its sample, this clone was seen a few times. This rearrangement joins TRBV2 to TRBJ1-2; 12 bases agree with TRBD1. After removal of 6 bases from V and 6 bases from J, the junction contained 8 bases not matched to a gene. The CDR3 has 15 amino acids. Germline V lookup: CDR1 SNHLY, CDR2 FYNNEI. Here the CDR3 DNA reads TGTGCCAGCAGCCGAGGGACAGGGGGCAGAGATGGCTACACCTTC. It translates to CASSRGTGGRDGYTF. The full variable domain, completed using reference TRBV2 and TRBJ1-2, is EPEVTQTPSHQVTQMGQEVILRCVPISNHLYFYWYRQILGQKVEFLVSFYNNEISEKSEIFDDQFSVERPDGSNFTLKIRSTKLEDSAMYFCASSRGTGGRDGYTFGSGTRLTVV.

This clone came up once. This chain connects TRBV7-6 to TRBJ2-5; 13 nucleotides line up with TRBD2. Per germline, CDR1 SGHVS and CDR2 FNYEAQ. The trim removed 3 bases at V and 4 bases at J, leaving 17 bases unmatched. CDR3 size: 20 residues. The CDR3 spells CASSLLIRTSGGASGETQYF. CDR3 DNA sequence: TGTGCCAGCAGCTTGCTCATTAGAACTAGCGGGGGGGCTTCGGGAGAGACCCAGTACTTC.

The gene calls are TRBV6-6 and TRBJ2-4; 7 bases match TRBD2. CDR1 and CDR2 (germline): MNHNY, SVGAGI (reference sequence). The V and J ends lost 5 bases and 3 bases, in that order; junction bases with no gene match: 13. The CDR3 extends over 17 amino acids. CDR3 DNA sequence: TGTGCCAGCAGTCCCCGCCTGGGGGGGTCCGACAAAAACATTCAGTACTTC. This gives the protein CASSPRLGGSDKNIQYF.

The J gene is TRBJ2-1, the V gene TRBV5-1; 9 bases agree with TRBD1. After removal of 6 bases from V and 3 bases from J, the junction contained 13 bases not matched to a gene. CDR3 length equals 17 residues. Germline V gene lookup returns CDR1 SGHRS and CDR2 YFSETQ. Here the CDR3 DNA reads TGCGCCAGCACTTATGGGCCAACAGGGGGCGGCTACAATGAGCAGTTCTTC. It specifies CASTYGPTGGGYNEQFF. The complete variable domain, with remaining parts taken from reference TRBV5-1 and TRBJ2-1, reads KAGVTQTPRYLIKTRGQQVTLSCSPISGHRSVSWYQQTPGQGLQFLFEYFSETQRNKGNFPGRFSGRQFSNSRSEMNVSTLELGDSALYLCASTYGPTGGGYNEQFFGPGTRLTVL.

The V call is TRBV5-1, the J call TRBJ1-6; D unclear. Germline V gene sequence: CDR1 SGHRS, CDR2 YFSETQ. CDR3 length: 15 amino acids. V lost 6 bases to trimming and J lost 7 bases, with 17 bases between them. CDR3 loop: CASKNRGDGNSPLHF. The DNA for the CDR3 is TGCGCCAGCAAAAACCGGGGAGATGGGAATTCACCCCTCCACTTT.